Listed below are T cell receptor beta chains from one sample, sequenced in a study of a mutant IDH1 vaccine in newly diagnosed glioma. These receptors' targets are unknown. Some clones are missing from TCRdb's copy, which holds only in-frame ones; the method was immunoSEQ multiplex PCR. The table includes some 22,000 clones, around 80% detected once. Material: PBMCs, obtained from a glioma patient whose treatment included an IDH1 peptide vaccine. Receptor source: a man aged 40-49 years with glioma. CDR3s include the opening cysteine and the closing phenylalanine or tryptophan.

v_call: TRBV29-1; cdr3_aa: CSGGQNHEQYF
v_call: TRBV11-2; cdr3_aa: CASSLDQGRRRTFF
v_call: TRBV20-1; cdr3_aa: CSASIGGPQHF
v_call: TRBV7-8; cdr3_aa: CASSLGGGATLQFF
v_call: TRBV29-1; cdr3_aa: CSVEGQGGGATQYF
v_call: TRBV7-9; cdr3_aa: CASSLPAAYEQYF
v_call: TRBV6-5; cdr3_aa: CASSYSGRKGDTQYF
v_call: TRBV5-1; cdr3_aa: CASTPGDSGNTIYF
v_call: TRBV4-3; cdr3_aa: CASSQDRATSPYNEQFF
v_call: TRBV7-7; cdr3_aa: CASRSTPAGGPLFF
v_call: TRBV2; cdr3_aa: CASNLLAADYNEQFF
v_call: TRBV5-6; cdr3_aa: CASSGQGSSYNEQFF
v_call: TRBV5-1; cdr3_aa: CASSLVGTVGSNYGYTF
v_call: TRBV7-2; cdr3_aa: CASSPLRGQETQYF
v_call: TRBV27; cdr3_aa: CASSPGGLATEAFF
v_call: TRBV5-1; cdr3_aa: CASSLVAYRAGGPPSEQFF
v_call: TRBV11-3; cdr3_aa: CASSLATGGSYGYTF
v_call: TRBV5-1; cdr3_aa: CASSLSMGQVTEAFF
v_call: TRBV6-1; cdr3_aa: CASNLRGGDYGYTF
v_call: TRBV27; cdr3_aa: CASRAGLAGLETQYF
v_call: TRBV30; cdr3_aa: CAWSEKPGRAQQFF
v_call: TRBV15; cdr3_aa: CATSRDQWAGDSYEQYF
v_call: TRBV5-4; cdr3_aa: CASSAPSSPLHF
v_call: TRBV7-2; cdr3_aa: CASSTDRVGYTF
v_call: TRBV2; cdr3_aa: CASSEGGSSYEQYF
v_call: TRBV5-1; cdr3_aa: CASSTTGGPTRYNEQFF
v_call: TRBV19; cdr3_aa: CASSRTALNQPQHF
v_call: TRBV28; cdr3_aa: CASSLRDSSTDTQYF